Listed here are 25 T cell receptor beta chains from one sample, sequenced in a study of T cell responses to AZD1222 COVID-19 vaccine. Libraries were prepared by immunoSEQ multiplex PCR; TCRdb keeps only in-frame clonotypes and omits some of them. The sample includes around 99,000 clones, 75% to 90% of them seen just once. The starting material was peripheral blood, obtained on day 0 of AZD1222 vaccination. These TCRs come from an adult in good health.

The chain has TRBV6-2 or TRBV6-3 and TRBJ2-7; 14 positions agree with TRBD2. Unmatched junction bases numbered 16, after V lost 4 bases and J lost 5 bases. This CDR3 region has 19 residues. Germline loops: CDR1 MNHEY, CDR2 SVGEGT. CDR3 bases: TGTGCCAGCAGTTCATCCGGGACTAGCGGGAGAGGGGCAAAGCACGAGCAGTACTTC. Amino acids: CASSSSGTSGRGAKHEQYF.

This chain links TRBV18 with TRBJ1-5, with 7 bases that match TRBD1. After removal of 2 bases from V and 4 bases from J, the junction contained 2 bases not matched to a gene. Germline V gene lookup returns CDR1 KGHSH and CDR2 LQKENI. The CDR3 length is 14 residues. CDR3 protein: CASSPDRENQPQHF. In nucleotides, the CDR3 is TGTGCCAGCTCACCAGACAGGGAGAATCAGCCCCAGCATTTT.

This chain links TRBV10-3 with TRBJ2-2; weak D call: TRBD2 (5 bases). CDR1 and CDR2 from the germline V gene are ENHRY and SYGVKD. V dropped 4 bases and J dropped 6 bases, with 6 bases sitting between them. The CDR3 runs 12 residues. CDR3 sequence reads: CAISGEPGELFF. Here the CDR3 DNA reads TGTGCCATCAGTGGGGAGCCCGGGGAGCTGTTTTTT.

J is TRBJ2-7 and V is TRBV25-1, with unresolved D. CDR3 size: 16 residues. The germline V gene encodes CDR1 MGHDK and CDR2 SYGVNS. V lost 2 bases and J lost 5, with 19 bases in between. The CDR3, as DNA: TGTGCCAGCAGTGAAAGCCGAGGTCTGATACTTCACGAGCAGTACTTC. It is translated as CASSESRGLILHEQYF.

V gene TRBV30 combines with J gene TRBJ1-6; maybe TRBD1 (6 bases). With 0 bases removed from V and 8 bases from J, the gap between germline ends came to 11 bases. The CDR3 length is 14 residues. In germline, CDR1 is GTSNPN, CDR2 SVGIG (reference sequence). For the CDR3, the DNA is TGTGCCTGGAGTGTTAGGACAGAAGATTCACCCCTCCACTTT. It specifies CAWSVRTEDSPLHF.

The V call is TRBV27, the J call TRBJ2-5, with D possibly being TRBD1 (5 bases). The germline gives CDR1 MNHEY, CDR2 SMNVEV (reference sequence). V lost 7 bases, J lost 5 bases, and 20 bases lay in between. The length of the CDR3 is 15 residues. CDR3 loop: CASTQIGLGDETQYF. The CDR3 region has the DNA TGTGCCAGCACCCAAATTGGGCTAGGGGATGAGACCCAGTACTTC.

V is TRBV9 and J is TRBJ2-7, with TRBD1 identical over 9 bases. The CDR3 is 14 residues long. The V gene's germline CDR1 is SGDLS and CDR2 YYNGEE. The V gene end was trimmed by 3 bases and the J gene end by 3 bases; junction bases not matched to a gene: 4. CDR3 in amino acids: CASSGTGEVYEQYF. For the CDR3, the DNA is TGTGCCAGCAGCGGGACAGGGGAAGTCTACGAGCAGTACTTC.

The V gene is TRBV20-1, the J gene TRBJ2-3; D is perhaps TRBD2 (5 bases). Trimming pared 3 bases from V and 0 bases from J, leaving 19 bases between. There are 17 residues in the CDR3. Germline V gene lookup returns CDR1 DFQATT and CDR2 SNEGSKA (reference sequence). CDR3: CSASGVWLAASTDTQYF. The CDR3 coding sequence is TGCAGTGCTAGTGGTGTCTGGCTAGCTGCTAGCACAGATACGCAGTATTTT.

V and J are TRBV5-1 and TRBJ2-1; either TRBD1 or TRBD2 may supply D (5 bases each). This CDR3 has 15 amino acids. V dropped 4 bases and J dropped 4 bases, with 15 bases sitting between them. Germline-derived CDR1 and CDR2 are SGHRS and YFSETQ. CDR3 DNA sequence: TGCGCCAGCAGCCCCTCCGGGACCGGATACAATGAGCAGTTCTTC. Protein product: CASSPSGTGYNEQFF.

This chain connects TRBV5-6 to TRBJ2-1; 15 bases line up with TRBD2. In germline, CDR1 is SGHDT, CDR2 YYEEEE. V trimming: 6 bases; J trimming: 7 bases; junction bases outside the gene matches: 8. The CDR3 spans 16 residues. The CDR3 spells CASTRRTSGRANEQFF. The CDR3 bases are TGTGCCAGCACCCGCAGGACTAGCGGGAGGGCTAATGAGCAGTTCTTC.

In DNA form, the CDR3 reads TGTGCCCAGCTGGTAGGGGGCACTGAAGCTTTCTTT. It codes for CAQLVGGTEAFF. V is TRBV30 and J is TRBJ1-1; D possibly corresponds to TRBD1 (6 bases). The germline CDR1 and CDR2 sequences are GTSNPN and SVGIG (reference sequence). V lost 8 bases and J 4 bases, leaving 14 bases between the germline ends. The CDR3 contains 12 residues.

The CDR3: CASSYSVSGNTIYF. Here the CDR3 DNA reads TGTGCCAGCAGTTACTCGGTATCTGGAAACACCATATATTTT. This chain joins TRBV6-6 and TRBJ1-3; D unresolved. The CDR3 has 14 amino acids. V lost 0 bases and J lost 1, with 4 bases in between. Germline CDR1 is MNHNY and CDR2 is SVGAGI (reference sequence).

This clone was seen only a few times. In the same sample, other DNA sequences code for this CDR3. The V and J genes are TRBV6-1 and TRBJ2-3; TRBD2 matches 12 bases. The CDR3 contains 15 residues. V was clipped by 2 bases and J by 4 bases; unmatched bases: 1. CDR1 is MNHNS, CDR2 SASEGT, per germline. In DNA form, the CDR3 reads TGTGCCAGCAGTGAACTAGCGGGAGGGCCAGATACGCAGTATTTT. Amino acid sequence: CASSELAGGPDTQYF.

The rearrangement uses TRBV11-2 and TRBJ2-3, with D unresolved. Germline V CDR1 and CDR2: SGHAT, FQNNGV. V was pared by 5 bases and J by 0 bases, with 12 bases between. The CDR3 has 15 residues. The CDR3 spells CASSLHVSSTDTQYF. The CDR3 DNA follows: TGTGCCAGCAGCCTACATGTTTCTAGCACAGATACGCAGTATTTT. Full variable domain (missing parts from reference TRBV11-2 and TRBJ2-3): EAGVAQSPRYKIIEKRQSVAFWCNPISGHATLYWYQQILGQGPKLLIQFQNNGVVDDSQLPKDRFSAERLKGVDSTLKIQPAKLEDSAVYLCASSLHVSSTDTQYFGPGTRLTVL.

The chain joins TRBV7-9 to TRBJ2-7; D is undetermined. The ends were cut back, 1 base at V and 4 bases at J, with 14 bases in the middle. Germline V lookup: CDR1 SEHNR, CDR2 FQNEAQ (reference sequence). The CDR3 sequence is 15 residues long. CDR3 nucleotides: TGTGCCAGCAGCTTAGGCGGCAGTAAGATTTACGAGCAGTACTTC. Translated, it gives CASSLGGSKIYEQYF.

The chain has TRBV9 and TRBJ1-2; no reliable D call. Per the germline V gene, CDR1 is SGDLS and CDR2 is YYNGEE. V lost 3 bases to trimming and J lost 8 bases, with 17 bases between them. This CDR3 spans 14 amino acids. The CDR3 DNA is TGTGCCAGCAGCGGACGGGGATCCTGGGGAGGCTACACCTTC. It is translated as CASSGRGSWGGYTF.

The chain has TRBV19 and TRBJ2-3, with TRBD1 matching 8 bases. With V trimmed by 2 bases and J by 2 bases, 9 bases remained unmatched. The CDR3 sequence is 17 residues long. CDR1 LNHDA and CDR2 SQIVND come from the germline V gene (reference sequence). CDR3 nucleotides: TGTGCCAGTAGTATACCTAACAGGGGGACGGACACAGATACGCAGTATTTT. Protein: CASSIPNRGTDTDTQYF. Supplemented by reference TRBV19 and TRBJ2-3, the full variable domain reads DGGITQSPKYLFRKEGQNVTLSCEQNLNHDAMYWYRQDPGQGLRLIYYSQIVNDFQKGDIAEGYSVSREKKESFPLTVTSAQKNPTAFYLCASSIPNRGTDTDTQYFGPGTRLTVL.

The genes are TRBV28 and TRBJ2-7; D might be TRBD1 or TRBD2, each matching 5 bases. CDR3 length: 14 amino acids. With 3 bases removed from V and 2 bases from J, the gap between germline ends came to 11 bases. Germline V gene sequence: CDR1 MDHEN, CDR2 SYDVKM. Here the CDR3 DNA reads TGTGCCAGCAGTTTCGAGGGGACGACCTACGAGCAGTACTTC. Translated, it gives CASSFEGTTYEQYF. Filled out from reference TRBV28 and TRBJ2-7, the complete variable domain reads DVKVTQSSRYLVKRTGEKVFLECVQDMDHENMFWYRQDPGLGLRLIYFSYDVKMKEKGDIPEGYSVSREKKERFSLILESASTNQTSMYLCASSFEGTTYEQYFGPGTRLTVT.

The V call is TRBV7-2, the J call TRBJ1-2, with 9 bases fitting TRBD1. V shed 5 bases, J shed 8 bases, and the junction held 9 bases outside the gene matches. The CDR3 is 14 amino acids. Germline assignment: CDR1 SGHTA and CDR2 FQGNSA. The CDR3 sequence: CASSTTTGGKGYTF. The CDR3 DNA follows: TGTGCCAGCAGCACGACTACAGGGGGCAAGGGCTACACCTTC.

In DNA, the CDR3 is TGCGCCAGCAGCTTGGGGGCATCCTACGAGCAGTACTTC. Its translation is CASSLGASYEQYF. The V call is TRBV5-1, the J call TRBJ2-7; no clear D gene. The CDR3 loop spans 13 amino acids. V was clipped by 0 bases and J by 1 base, with 5 bases between them. Germline V gives CDR1 SGHRS, CDR2 YFSETQ. Full variable domain (remainder filled in from reference TRBV5-1 and TRBJ2-7): KAGVTQTPRYLIKTRGQQVTLSCSPISGHRSVSWYQQTPGQGLQFLFEYFSETQRNKGNFPGRFSGRQFSNSRSEMNVSTLELGDSALYLCASSLGASYEQYFGPGTRLTVT.

J is TRBJ1-5 and V is TRBV5-8; D unresolved. Trimming took 4 bases from V and 0 from J, leaving 8 bases between them. The CDR3 covers 14 residues. CDR1 is SGHTS and CDR2 is YDEGEE in the germline V gene. In DNA form, the CDR3 reads TGTGCCAGCAGCGTAGGTGTTAGCAATCAGCCCCAGCATTTT. Its protein product is CASSVGVSNQPQHF.

The gene calls are TRBV7-8 and TRBJ1-1, with 7 positions matching TRBD1. J gave up 5 bases and V 5 bases, and 8 bases lay outside the gene matches. The CDR3 is 14 residues long. Germline V lookup: CDR1 SGHVS, CDR2 FQNEAQ. CDR3 sequence: CASSVTGAGTEAFF. CDR3 DNA: TGTGCCAGCAGCGTAACAGGGGCCGGTACTGAAGCTTTCTTT.

The chain links TRBV13 to TRBJ1-1, with D perhaps TRBD1 (5 bases). The CDR3 sequence is 14 residues long. V was pared by 5 bases and J by 3 bases, with 13 bases between. Germline V gives CDR1 PRHDT, CDR2 FYEKMQ (reference sequence). The CDR3 DNA reads as TGTGCCAGCAGCAGGGGAGGGAGAGACACTGAAGCTTTCTTT. This codes for CASSRGGRDTEAFF.

The CDR3 here is CASSSGQGVNSPLHF. The CDR3 DNA is TGTGCCAGCAGTTCGGGACAGGGGGTTAATTCACCCCTCCACTTT. This chain joins TRBV27 and TRBJ1-6, with 11 bases matching TRBD1. The CDR3 runs to 15 residues. Germline assignment: CDR1 MNHEY and CDR2 SMNVEV (reference sequence). J lost 6 bases, V lost 4 bases, and 2 bases had no gene match.

V gene TRBV4-1 combines with J gene TRBJ1-4, with TRBD1 matching 8 bases. J was trimmed by 8 bases and V by 1 base; bases with no gene match: 0. Germline V lookup: CDR1 MGHRA, CDR2 YSYEKL. CDR3 length: 13 residues. The CDR3: CASSQGTGEKLFF. The CDR3 coding sequence is TGCGCCAGCAGCCAAGGGACAGGGGAAAAACTGTTTTTT.